This TCR beta chain appears in the sequencing data of a study of blood T cell repertoires in COVID-19. About the study: Both acute and convalescent COVID-19 samples were obtained from the United States, Italy and Spain. The analysed material was cDNA or gDNA that came from T cells, B-cell-depleted T cells, or PBMCs.

Data came from immunoSEQ multiplex PCR; TCRdb stores just in-frame clones and leaves some out. The data show 300,000 or so clones, with 85% seen just once and around 4.1% held by the top ten. Sequenced: peripheral blood. This receptor was taken from a woman between 50 and 59 years old with active or convalescent COVID-19.

The CDR3 reads CASSPRDSFLEQYF. The CDR3 DNA reads as TGTGCCAGCAGCCCCCGGGACTCCTTTTTAGAGCAGTACTTC. V gene TRBV5-4 combines with J gene TRBJ2-7; a weak D match, TRBD2 (6 bases). Germline lookup yields CDR1 SGHNT and CDR2 YYREEE (reference sequence). V lost 4 bases and J lost 7, with 18 bases in between. The CDR3 has 14 amino acids.